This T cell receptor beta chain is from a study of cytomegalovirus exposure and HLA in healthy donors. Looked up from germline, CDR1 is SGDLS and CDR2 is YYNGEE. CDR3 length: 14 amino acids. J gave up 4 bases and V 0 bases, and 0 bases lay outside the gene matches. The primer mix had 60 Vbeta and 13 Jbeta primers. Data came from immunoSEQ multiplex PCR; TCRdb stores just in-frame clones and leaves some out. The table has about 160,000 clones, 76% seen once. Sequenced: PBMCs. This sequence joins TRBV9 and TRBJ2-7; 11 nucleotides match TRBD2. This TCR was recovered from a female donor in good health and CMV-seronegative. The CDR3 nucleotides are TGTGCCAGCAGCGTAGGGACTAGCGGGTACGAGCAGTACTTC. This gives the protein CASSVGTSGYEQYF. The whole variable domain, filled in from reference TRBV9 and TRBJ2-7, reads DSGVTQTPKHLITATGQRVTLRCSPRSGDLSVYWYQQSLDQGLQFLIQYYNGEERAKGNILERFSAQQFPDLHSELNLSSLELGDSALYFCASSVGTSGYEQYFGPGTRLTVT.